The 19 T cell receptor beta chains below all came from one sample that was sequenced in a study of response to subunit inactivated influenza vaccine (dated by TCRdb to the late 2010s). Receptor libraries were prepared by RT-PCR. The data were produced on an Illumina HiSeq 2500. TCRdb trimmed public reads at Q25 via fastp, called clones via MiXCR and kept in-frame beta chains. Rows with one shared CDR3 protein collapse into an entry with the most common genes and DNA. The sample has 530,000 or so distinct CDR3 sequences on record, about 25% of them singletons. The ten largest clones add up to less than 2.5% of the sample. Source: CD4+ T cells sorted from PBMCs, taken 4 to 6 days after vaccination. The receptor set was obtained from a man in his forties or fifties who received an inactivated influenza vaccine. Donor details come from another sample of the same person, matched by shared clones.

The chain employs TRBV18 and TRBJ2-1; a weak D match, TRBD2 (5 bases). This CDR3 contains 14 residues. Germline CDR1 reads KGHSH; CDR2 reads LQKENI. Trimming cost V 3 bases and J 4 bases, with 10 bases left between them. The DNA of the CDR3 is TGTGCCAGCTCACCGGCCTTAGCGTACAATGAGCAGTTCTTC. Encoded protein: CASSPALAYNEQFF.

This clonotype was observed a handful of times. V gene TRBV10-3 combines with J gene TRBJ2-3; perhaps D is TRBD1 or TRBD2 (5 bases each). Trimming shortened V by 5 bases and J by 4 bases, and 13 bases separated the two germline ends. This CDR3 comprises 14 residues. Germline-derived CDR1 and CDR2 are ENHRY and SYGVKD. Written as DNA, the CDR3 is TGTGCCATCAGTCCCGGACTGGGGGCAGATACGCAGTATTTT. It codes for CAISPGLGADTQYF.

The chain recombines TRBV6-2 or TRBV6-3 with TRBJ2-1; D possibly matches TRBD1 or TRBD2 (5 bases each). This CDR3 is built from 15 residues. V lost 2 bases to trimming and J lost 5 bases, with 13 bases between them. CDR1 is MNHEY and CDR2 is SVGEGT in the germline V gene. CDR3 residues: CASSYEWGSHNEQFF. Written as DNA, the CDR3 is TGTGCCAGCAGTTACGAGTGGGGGAGTCACAATGAGCAGTTCTTC.

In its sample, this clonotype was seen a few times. DNA for the CDR3: TGCGCCAGCAGGAAGGACAGGGGAGAGACCGGGGAGCTGTTTTTT. As protein: CASRKDRGETGELFF. This chain connects TRBV5-1 to TRBJ2-2, with 9 bases fitting TRBD1. Trimming removed 5 bases from V and 5 bases from J; junction bases left unmatched: 7. The CDR3 covers 15 residues. CDR1 is SGHRS, CDR2 YFSETQ, per germline.

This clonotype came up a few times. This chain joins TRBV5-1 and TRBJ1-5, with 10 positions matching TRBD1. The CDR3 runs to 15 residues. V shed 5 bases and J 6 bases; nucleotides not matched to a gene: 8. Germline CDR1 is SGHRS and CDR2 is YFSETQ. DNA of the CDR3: TGCGCCAGCAGATCCGGGACAGGGGCCGCTCAGCCCCAGCATTTT. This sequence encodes CASRSGTGAAQPQHF.

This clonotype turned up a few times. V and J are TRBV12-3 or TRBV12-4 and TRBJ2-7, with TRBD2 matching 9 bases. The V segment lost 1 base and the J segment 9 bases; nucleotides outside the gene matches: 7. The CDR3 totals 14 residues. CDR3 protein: CASSLVGSGGLQYF. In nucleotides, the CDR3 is TGTGCCAGCAGTTTAGTCGGTAGCGGGGGATTGCAGTACTTC.

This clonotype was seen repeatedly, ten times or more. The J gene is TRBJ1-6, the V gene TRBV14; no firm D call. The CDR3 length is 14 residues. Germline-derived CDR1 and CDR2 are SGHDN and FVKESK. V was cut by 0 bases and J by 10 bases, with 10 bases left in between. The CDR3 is CASSQEIRLSPLHF. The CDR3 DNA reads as TGTGCCAGCAGCCAAGAGATCAGACTCTCACCCCTCCACTTT.

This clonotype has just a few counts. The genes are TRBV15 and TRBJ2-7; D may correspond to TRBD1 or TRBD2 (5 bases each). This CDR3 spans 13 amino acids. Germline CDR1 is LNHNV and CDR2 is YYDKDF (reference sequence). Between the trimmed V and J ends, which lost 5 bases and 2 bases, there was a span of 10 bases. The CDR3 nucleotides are TGTGCCACCAGCTTGGGGGAACCCTACGAGCAGTACTTC. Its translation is CATSLGEPYEQYF.

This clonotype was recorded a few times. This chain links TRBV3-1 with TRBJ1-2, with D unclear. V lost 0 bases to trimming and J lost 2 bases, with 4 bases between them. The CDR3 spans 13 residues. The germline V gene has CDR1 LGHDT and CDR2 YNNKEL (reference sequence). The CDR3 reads CASSQDPNYGYTF. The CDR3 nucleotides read TGTGCCAGCAGCCAAGACCCAAACTATGGCTACACCTTC. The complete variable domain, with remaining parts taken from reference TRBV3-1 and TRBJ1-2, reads DTAVSQTPKYLVTQMGNDKSIKCEQNLGHDTMYWYKQDSKKFLKIMFSYNNKELIINETVPNRFSPKSPDKAHLNLHINSLELGDSAVYFCASSQDPNYGYTFGSGTRLTVV.

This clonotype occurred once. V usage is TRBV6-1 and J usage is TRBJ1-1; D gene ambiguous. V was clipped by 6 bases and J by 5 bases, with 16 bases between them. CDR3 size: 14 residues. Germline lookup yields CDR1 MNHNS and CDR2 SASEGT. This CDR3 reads CASRSRERGTEAFF. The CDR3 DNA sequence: TGTGCCAGCAGATCAAGGGAACGGGGTACTGAAGCTTTCTTT.

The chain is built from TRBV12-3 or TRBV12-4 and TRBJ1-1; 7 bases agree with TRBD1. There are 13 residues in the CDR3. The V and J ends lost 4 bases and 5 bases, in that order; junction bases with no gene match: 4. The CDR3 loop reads CASSYGQVTEAFF. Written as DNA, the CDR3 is TGTGCCAGCAGTTATGGACAGGTTACTGAAGCTTTCTTT.

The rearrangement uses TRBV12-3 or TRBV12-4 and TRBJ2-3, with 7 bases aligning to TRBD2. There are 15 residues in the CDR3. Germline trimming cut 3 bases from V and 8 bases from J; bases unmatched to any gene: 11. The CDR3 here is CASSFGQGRGGTQYF. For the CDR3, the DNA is TGTGCCAGCAGTTTTGGGCAGGGCCGCGGGGGTACGCAGTATTTT.

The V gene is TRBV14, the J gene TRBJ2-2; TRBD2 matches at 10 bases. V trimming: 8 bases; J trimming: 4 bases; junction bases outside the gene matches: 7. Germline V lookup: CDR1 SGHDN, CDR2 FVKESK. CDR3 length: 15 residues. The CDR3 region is CASSGTSAFTGELFF. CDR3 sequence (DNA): TGTGCCAGCTCCGGGACTAGCGCCTTCACCGGGGAGCTGTTTTTT.

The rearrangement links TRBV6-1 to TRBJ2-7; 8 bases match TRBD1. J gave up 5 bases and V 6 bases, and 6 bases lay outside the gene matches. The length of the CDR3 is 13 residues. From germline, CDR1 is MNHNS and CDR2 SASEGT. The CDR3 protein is CASRDDRGNEQYF. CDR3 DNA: TGTGCCAGCAGGGATGACAGGGGAAACGAGCAGTACTTC.

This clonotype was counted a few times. The CDR3 DNA reads TGTGCCACCAGTGACGCCGGAGGGAGCGAGCAGTACTTC. Translation: CATSDAGGSEQYF. The gene calls are TRBV24-1 and TRBJ2-7; D may be TRBD2 (6 bases). V lost 4 bases and J lost 6, with 12 bases in between. Germline loops: CDR1 KGHDR, CDR2 SFDVKD. The CDR3 is made up of 13 amino acids.

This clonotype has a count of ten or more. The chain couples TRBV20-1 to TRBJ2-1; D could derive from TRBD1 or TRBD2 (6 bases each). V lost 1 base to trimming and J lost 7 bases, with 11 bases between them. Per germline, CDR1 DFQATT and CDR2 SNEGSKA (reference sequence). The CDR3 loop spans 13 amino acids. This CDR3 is CSARGGAGNEQFF. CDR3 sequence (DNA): TGCAGTGCTAGAGGGGGGGCGGGTAATGAGCAGTTCTTC.

CDR3 loop: CASSRELAGDDTQYF. DNA for the CDR3: TGTGCCAGCAGCCGGGAACTAGCGGGAGATGATACGCAGTATTTT. This chain connects TRBV5-5 to TRBJ2-3; TRBD2 matches 11 bases. The V gene's germline CDR1 is SGHKS and CDR2 YYEKEE (reference sequence). The CDR3 consists of 15 residues. With V trimmed by 4 bases and J by 6 bases, 7 bases remained unmatched.

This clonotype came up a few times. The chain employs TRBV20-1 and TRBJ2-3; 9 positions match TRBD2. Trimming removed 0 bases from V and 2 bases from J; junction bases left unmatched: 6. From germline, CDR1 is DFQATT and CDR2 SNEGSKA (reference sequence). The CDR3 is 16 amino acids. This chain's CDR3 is CSARDGSSGITDTQYF. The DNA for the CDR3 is TGCAGTGCTAGAGATGGGTCTAGCGGGATCACAGATACGCAGTATTTT.

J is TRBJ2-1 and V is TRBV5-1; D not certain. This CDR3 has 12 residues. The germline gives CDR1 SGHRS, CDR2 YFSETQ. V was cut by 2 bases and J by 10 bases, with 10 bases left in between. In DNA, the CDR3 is TGCGCCAGCAGCTTTCTAGTAGGGGAGCAGTTCTTC. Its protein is CASSFLVGEQFF.